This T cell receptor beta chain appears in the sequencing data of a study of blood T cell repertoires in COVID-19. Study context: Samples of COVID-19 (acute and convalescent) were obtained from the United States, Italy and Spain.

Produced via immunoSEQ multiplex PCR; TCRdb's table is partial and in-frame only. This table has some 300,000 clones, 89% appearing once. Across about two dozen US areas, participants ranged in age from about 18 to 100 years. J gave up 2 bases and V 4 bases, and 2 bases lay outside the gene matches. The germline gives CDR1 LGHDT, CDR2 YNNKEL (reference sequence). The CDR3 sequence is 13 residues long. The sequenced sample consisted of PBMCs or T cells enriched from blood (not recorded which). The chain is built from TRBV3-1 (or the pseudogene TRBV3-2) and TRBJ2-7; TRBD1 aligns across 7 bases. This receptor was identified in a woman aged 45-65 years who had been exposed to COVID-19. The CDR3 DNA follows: TGTGCCAGCAGCCCGGGACAGCCCTACGAGCAGTACTTC. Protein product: CASSPGQPYEQYF.